This entry describes one TCR beta chain. This record belongs to a study of OX40 agonist ivuxolimab in advanced cancers. Study-level background: Patients got intravenous ivuxolimab at 0.01 to 10 mg/kg every 2 weeks. A mean age of roughly 66 years, range roughly 23 to 85, was recorded, and approximately 79% were male. Antecedent anti-PD-1, anti-PD-L1 or anti-CTLA-4 therapy was permissible, with around 40% having received some.

TCRdb's table, derived via immunoSEQ multiplex PCR, lists solely in-frame clones and lacks some. The repertoire consists of approximately 76,000 clones, with about nine tenths occurring once and the leading ten covering roughly 0.77%. CDR1 and CDR2 from the germline V gene are SGHVS and FNYEAQ. The CDR3 contains 15 residues. V was cut by 7 bases and J by 3 bases, with 16 bases left in between. No patient had autoimmune disease or received systemic immunosuppression. The genes are TRBV7-6 and TRBJ1-5, with D unclear. The sequence was collected from an adult with an advanced solid tumor such as melanoma, head and neck, liver or kidney cancer. This specimen was CD4+ or CD8+ T cells sorted from blood, taken in a trial of the OX40 agonist ivuxolimab. The CDR3 DNA follows: TGTGCCAGCACCACCCCCAAGATCGACAATCAGCCCCAGCATTTT. Its translation: CASTTPKIDNQPQHF.